These 20 T cell receptor beta chains were all obtained from the same sample, sequenced in a study of blood T cell repertoires in COVID-19. The table came from immunoSEQ multiplex PCR; TCRdb's copy has only in-frame clones and leaves some out. This sample has some 150,000 clones, with roughly 84% found just once. Sequenced material: PBMCs or T cells enriched from blood (not recorded which). These receptors were taken from a woman between 50 and 59 years old who had been exposed to COVID-19.

The chain uses TRBV27 and TRBJ1-2; 8 nucleotides match TRBD1. The junction had 8 bases not matched to a gene; V was cut back by 5 bases and J by 6 bases. In germline, CDR1 is MNHEY, CDR2 SMNVEV (reference sequence). The CDR3 loop spans 14 amino acids. The CDR3 DNA is TGTGCCAGCAGTCCACGACAGGGGCACCATGGCTACACCTTC. Its translation: CASSPRQGHHGYTF.

CDR3 DNA: TGTGCCAGCAGCGTACTGGGTGGTACAGGCAGCAGCCAAGAGACCCAGTACTTC. It translates to CASSVLGGTGSSQETQYF. The J gene is TRBJ2-5, the V gene TRBV9, with D possibly TRBD1 on 5 matching bases. Germline-derived CDR1 and CDR2 are SGDLS and YYNGEE. V lost 1 base and J 1 base, leaving 20 bases between the germline ends. The CDR3 has 18 amino acids.

This chain joins TRBV30 and TRBJ2-5, with TRBD2 identical over 12 bases. The CDR3 runs 16 residues. The germline gives CDR1 GTSNPN, CDR2 SVGIG (reference sequence). J was trimmed by 5 bases and V by 5 bases; bases with no gene match: 12. This CDR3 is CAWGGASGRAGETQYF. CDR3 DNA sequence: TGTGCCTGGGGCGGGGCTAGCGGGAGGGCCGGTGAGACCCAGTACTTC.

The chain combines TRBV19 with TRBJ2-5; a possible D gene is TRBD2 (7 bases). This CDR3 is built from 13 residues. The ends were cut back, 3 bases at V and 7 bases at J, with 12 bases in the middle. The V gene's germline CDR1 is LNHDA and CDR2 SQIVND (reference sequence). CDR3 nucleotides: TGTGCCAGTAGTATCGGGGGGCTGGGGACCCAGTACTTC. It encodes CASSIGGLGTQYF.

The rearrangement uses TRBV6-5 and TRBJ1-5; D unresolved. Trimming stripped 10 bases from V and 2 bases from J, with 12 bases between. Germline CDR1 reads MNHEY; CDR2 reads SVGAGI. This CDR3 comprises 13 residues. CDR3 residues: CAIGQVGNQPQHF. The CDR3 bases are TGTGCCATTGGGCAGGTGGGCAATCAGCCCCAGCATTTT.

CDR3 residues: CASSDGGVGDTQYF. The CDR3, as DNA: TGCGCCAGCAGTGATGGGGGGGTTGGAGATACGCAGTATTTT. The rearrangement links TRBV10-1 to TRBJ2-3; TRBD2 aligns across 7 bases. This CDR3 has 14 amino acids. The germline V gene encodes CDR1 WNHNN and CDR2 SYGVQD (reference sequence). The V segment lost 3 bases and the J segment 5 bases; nucleotides outside the gene matches: 5.

This sequence joins TRBV9 and TRBJ2-3; tentative D call: TRBD1 (7 bases). The germline V and J ends were trimmed by 7 bases and 1 base, with 16 bases remaining between them. The CDR3 is 15 residues long. Germline V gene lookup returns CDR1 SGDLS and CDR2 YYNGEE. The CDR3 nucleotides are TGTGCCAGCTCAGGGGGGCCCTGGGGCACAGATACGCAGTATTTT. Its protein product is CASSGGPWGTDTQYF.

The chain uses TRBV12-1 and TRBJ2-2; the listed D gene, TRBD2, was not tested against the DNA. TRBV12-1 is reported as a pseudogene. This CDR3 has 19 amino acids. The CDR3 DNA reads TGTGCCAGCAGCTTTGAGCTTAGCGGGGGGGTTGCGAACACCGGGGAGCTGTTTTTT. It yields the protein CASSFELSGGVANTGELFF.

V is TRBV27 and J is TRBJ1-5, with a weak D call TRBD1 (5 bases). Trimming removed 0 bases from V and 8 bases from J, with 14 bases in between. The CDR3 length is 15 residues. Germline V gene data show CDR1 as MNHEY and CDR2 as SMNVEV (reference sequence). CDR3 sequence (DNA): TGTGCCAGCAGTTTATCGTTTGGCGGGGGGAAGCCCCAGCATTTT. This codes for CASSLSFGGGKPQHF.

The chain couples TRBV6-1 to TRBJ2-7, with D uncertain. V lost 3 bases and J 3 bases, leaving 3 bases between the germline ends. The CDR3 has 11 residues. CDR1 MNHNS and CDR2 SASEGT come from the germline V gene. CDR3 protein: CASSDYYEQYF. CDR3 nucleotide sequence: TGTGCCAGCAGTGATTACTACGAGCAGTACTTC.

The chain couples TRBV5-1 to TRBJ2-3, with 8 bases fitting TRBD2. The CDR3 has 14 residues. Germline values: CDR1 SGHRS, CDR2 YFSETQ. J lost 3 bases, V lost 4 bases, and 4 bases had no gene match. The DNA for the CDR3 is TGCGCCAGCAGCGGCGGGGGGAGGACAGATACGCAGTATTTT. Amino acids: CASSGGGRTDTQYF.

This clone appeared a single time. V usage is TRBV5-1 and J usage is TRBJ1-6; tentatively, D is TRBD1 (5 bases). The CDR3 extends over 15 amino acids. Germline CDR1 and CDR2: SGHRS and YFSETQ. The V end was cut by 0 bases, the J end by 8 bases, with 12 bases between. Here the CDR3 reads CASSLAGIGYSPLHF. In DNA, the CDR3 is TGCGCCAGCAGCTTGGCAGGGATAGGGTATTCACCCCTCCACTTT.

This chain joins TRBV30 and TRBJ2-3; 7 bases line up with TRBD1. The V segment lost 5 bases and the J segment 6 bases; nucleotides outside the gene matches: 8. Germline V gene data show CDR1 as GTSNPN and CDR2 as SVGIG (reference sequence). The CDR3 is made up of 13 amino acids. CDR3: CAWESDRADTQYF. CDR3 coding DNA: TGTGCCTGGGAAAGCGACAGGGCTGATACGCAGTATTTT.

The rearrangement uses TRBV29-1 and TRBJ1-1, with TRBD1 matching 10 bases. The CDR3 has 17 amino acids. The germline gives CDR1 SQVTM, CDR2 ANQGSEA. With 6 bases clipped from V and 0 bases from J, the junction kept 13 bases outside the gene matches. CDR3 amino acids: CSVPPVGTGVMNTEAFF. As DNA, the CDR3 is TGCAGCGTCCCCCCGGTTGGGACAGGGGTAATGAACACTGAAGCTTTCTTT.

The CDR3 nucleotides read TGTGCCAGCAGGCCCACGGGTAACTATGGCTACACCTTC. Amino acid sequence: CASRPTGNYGYTF. The chain carries TRBV2 and TRBJ1-2, with no clear D. V was shortened by 6 bases and J by 1 base, with 9 bases between the two germline ends. CDR3 length equals 13 residues. From germline, CDR1 is SNHLY and CDR2 FYNNEI.

The rearrangement links TRBV27 to TRBJ2-5; 12 bases align to TRBD2. V dropped 5 bases and J dropped 2; count of bases not matched to a gene: 9. CDR1 is MNHEY, CDR2 SMNVEV, per germline (reference sequence). This CDR3 spans 17 amino acids. The CDR3 sequence is CASSRPRTSGVQETQYF. In DNA, the CDR3 is TGTGCCAGCAGTCGCCCCCGGACTAGCGGGGTACAAGAGACCCAGTACTTC.

This clone was seen once. The V call is TRBV19, the J call TRBJ1-3, with 8 bases fitting TRBD1. Germline CDR1 and CDR2: LNHDA and SQIVND (reference sequence). This CDR3 has 15 residues. The junction had 8 bases not matched to a gene; V was cut back by 6 bases and J by 4 bases. In nucleotides, the CDR3 is TGTGCCAGTAGCCTGACAGGGGCGTTCGGAAACACCATATATTTT. As protein: CASSLTGAFGNTIYF. The full variable domain, rest sourced from reference TRBV19 and TRBJ1-3, is DGGITQSPKYLFRKEGQNVTLSCEQNLNHDAMYWYRQDPGQGLRLIYYSQIVNDFQKGDIAEGYSVSREKKESFPLTVTSAQKNPTAFYLCASSLTGAFGNTIYFGEGSWLTVV.

This clone was seen once. This chain uses TRBV3-1 (or the pseudogene TRBV3-2) with TRBJ2-7, with D perhaps TRBD1 (6 bases). Trimming removed 6 bases from V and 8 bases from J, with 14 bases in between. The germline CDR1 and CDR2 sequences are LGHDT and YNNKEL (reference sequence). CDR3 size: 12 residues. DNA for the CDR3: TGTGCCAGCAGAAAGACAGGCCACCAGCAGTACTTC. Amino acid sequence: CASRKTGHQQYF.

The genes are TRBV29-1 and TRBJ1-1; 7 bases are shared with TRBD1. Trimming took 7 bases from V and 10 from J; bases not matched to a gene: 12. CDR3 length: 12 residues. Germline V CDR1 and CDR2: SQVTM, ANQGSEA. CDR3 nucleotides: TGCAGCGGGATAAGACAGGGTCGGGGAGCTTTCTTT. Its translation is CSGIRQGRGAFF.

This chain links TRBV7-8 with TRBJ1-6; TRBD1 is a possible D gene (5 bases). Germline CDR1 SGHVS, CDR2 FQNEAQ. The V end was cut by 3 bases, the J end by 9 bases, with 24 bases between. The CDR3 has 18 amino acids. CDR3 protein: CASSLTFITVGLGSPLHF. In nucleotides, the CDR3 is TGTGCCAGCAGCTTGACCTTTATAACAGTGGGACTAGGTTCACCCCTCCACTTT.